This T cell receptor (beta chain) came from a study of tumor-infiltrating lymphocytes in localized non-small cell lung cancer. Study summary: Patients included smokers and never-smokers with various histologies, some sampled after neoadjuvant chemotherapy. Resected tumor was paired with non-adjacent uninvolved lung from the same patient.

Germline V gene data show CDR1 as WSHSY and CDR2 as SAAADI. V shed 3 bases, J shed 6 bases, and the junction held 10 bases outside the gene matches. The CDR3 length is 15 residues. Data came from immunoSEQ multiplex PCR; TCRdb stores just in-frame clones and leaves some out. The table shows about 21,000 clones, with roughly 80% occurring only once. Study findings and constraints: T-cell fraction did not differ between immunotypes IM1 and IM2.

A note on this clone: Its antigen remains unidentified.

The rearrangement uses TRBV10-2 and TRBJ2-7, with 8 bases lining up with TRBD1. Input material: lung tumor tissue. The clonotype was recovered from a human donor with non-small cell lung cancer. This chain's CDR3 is CASSDRTGGGGEQYF. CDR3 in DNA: TGCGCCAGCAGTGATAGAACAGGGGGTGGGGGCGAGCAGTACTTC.